Presented here are 22 T cell receptor beta chains from one specimen sequenced in a study of blood T cells in healthy people across ages. With a J-beta primer mix and a sample-barcoded 5' primer, a second PCR ran about 7 to 12 cycles. TCRdb re-called the 5' RACE reads with MiXCR, one entry per CDR3 protein. Altogether about 1 million distinct CDR3 sequences are present, more than 35% being singletons, with the ten largest covering approximately 19%. The sample taken for sequencing was blood. Source of these receptors: an older woman in good health.

V usage is TRBV7-9 and J usage is TRBJ1-1; perhaps TRBD1 as D (6 bases). The germline V and J ends were trimmed by 5 bases and 1 base, with 23 bases remaining between them. The CDR3 has 18 residues. Germline lookup yields CDR1 SEHNR and CDR2 FQNEAQ (reference sequence). The DNA of the CDR3 is TGTGCCAGCAGCGCTACGGAGGGGGTTAACTTTGGGAACACTGAAGCTTTCTTT. It translates to CASSATEGVNFGNTEAFF.

This clonotype was seen more than once but under ten times. The V and J genes are TRBV12-3 or TRBV12-4 and TRBJ1-1; D uncertain. V lost 1 base to trimming and J lost 1 base, with 7 bases between them. The CDR3 is 14 amino acids. The CDR3 nucleotides are TGTGCCAGCAGTTTAGGTCATTCGAACACTGAAGCTTTCTTT. It codes for CASSLGHSNTEAFF.

Concerning this clonotype itself: The junction does not match germline at one end; this may be a read error. This sequence joins TRBV29-1 and TRBJ1-2; D remains unclear. CDR1 SQVTM and CDR2 ANQGSEA come from the germline V gene. This CDR3 contains 12 residues. The CDR3 DNA reads as TGCAGTGACCCGGGCGGCAACTATGGCTACATCTTC. Translated: CSDPGGNYGYIF.

The chain recombines TRBV7-2 with TRBJ2-5; the D is unclear. Germline-derived CDR1 and CDR2 are SGHTA and FQGNSA. Trimming cost V 4 bases and J 11 bases, with 23 bases left between them. The CDR3 spans 15 residues. The DNA for the CDR3 is TGTGCCAGCAGCTCCCCCCCGAGAACTTACAATGAGCAGTACTTC. Translating gives CASSSPPRTYNEQYF. Full variable domain (missing parts from reference TRBV7-2 and TRBJ2-5): GAGVSQSPSNKVTEKGKDVELRCDPISGHTALYWYRQSLGQGLEFLIYFQGNSAPDKSGLPSDRFSAERTGGSVSTLTIQRTQQEDSAVYLCASSSPPRTYNEQYFGPGTRLLVL.

The V and J genes are TRBV5-1 and TRBJ1-1; weak D call: TRBD1 (6 bases). The CDR3 runs to 14 residues. Germline V gene sequence: CDR1 SGHRS, CDR2 YFSETQ. Between the trimmed V and J ends, which lost 6 bases and 1 base, there was a span of 13 bases. The CDR3 spells CASNGGQWNTEAFF. DNA of the CDR3: TGCGCCAGCAACGGAGGACAGTGGAACACTGAAGCTTTCTTT.

V and J are TRBV7-6 and TRBJ2-1; D may correspond to TRBD1 or TRBD2 (6 bases each). The V end lost 1 base, the J end lost 13 bases, and 17 bases lay between the germline ends. Per germline, CDR1 SGHVS and CDR2 FNYEAQ. The CDR3 sequence is 14 residues long. CDR3 nucleotides: TGTGCCAGCAGCTTAGAGGGGGGACAAGAGACCCAGTTCTTC. Protein sequence: CASSLEGGQETQFF.

For this clonotype: An end of the junction differs from the germline gene, which may be a read error. The chain carries TRBV2 and TRBJ2-3; D unclear. Germline loops: CDR1 SNHLY, CDR2 FYNNEI. CDR3 length equals 11 residues. CDR3 sequence (DNA): TGTGTCAGCAGTCCTGGCGATACGCAGTATTTT. Its protein product is CVSSPGDTQYF.

The rearrangement uses TRBV11-2 and TRBJ2-5; D is possibly TRBD2 (5 bases). Trimming cost V 6 bases and J 11 bases, with 16 bases left between them. The CDR3 has 12 residues. Per the germline V gene, CDR1 is SGHAT and CDR2 is FQNNGV. DNA for the CDR3: TGTGCCAGCAGTCGCGTCACTAGGGAGCAGTACTTC. Amino acids: CASSRVTREQYF.

This clonotype was found a few times. The chain has TRBV29-1 and TRBJ2-1; 10 bases are shared with TRBD2. Germline lookup yields CDR1 SQVTM and CDR2 ANQGSEA. Trimming at V came to 8 bases and at J to 4 bases, leaving 17 bases not matched to a gene. The CDR3 totals 17 residues. The CDR3 reads CSTPPASGSEVYNEQFF. In nucleotides, the CDR3 is TGCAGCACCCCGCCCGCTAGCGGGAGCGAAGTTTACAATGAGCAGTTCTTC.

Of note for this clonotype: It may be a read error: a sequence one base away is much more abundant. The CDR3 here is CASSYKGGTDTQYF. CDR3 nucleotide sequence: TGTGCCAGCAGTTACAAGGGGGGCACAGATACGCAGTATTTT. V and J are TRBV6-5 and TRBJ2-3; possible D gene TRBD1, 6 bases. The CDR3 runs to 14 residues. The germline gives CDR1 MNHEY, CDR2 SVGAGI. The V and J ends lost 2 bases and 1 base respectively, with 7 bases between them.

This clonotype was seen repeatedly, ten times or more. The V and J genes are TRBV6-5 and TRBJ2-7; a weak D match, TRBD2 (6 bases). V lost 5 bases and J lost 5, with 13 bases in between. CDR3 length: 13 residues. Looked up from germline, CDR1 is MNHEY and CDR2 is SVGAGI. This CDR3 is CASSALGGDEQYF. DNA for the CDR3: TGTGCCAGCAGTGCCCTAGGCGGGGACGAGCAGTACTTC.

This clonotype was seen once. The V gene is TRBV10-3, the J gene TRBJ1-2, with TRBD1 identical over 8 bases. CDR1 and CDR2 from the germline V gene are ENHRY and SYGVKD. The ends lost 5 bases at V and 3 bases at J; junction bases unmatched: 2. The CDR3 sequence is 13 residues long. The CDR3 DNA reads TGTGCCATCAGTCCGGACAGGGACTATGGCTACACCTTC. Its protein is CAISPDRDYGYTF.

This clonotype was counted a few times. The chain employs TRBV2 and TRBJ2-1; 9 bases agree with TRBD2. With 3 bases clipped from V and 5 bases from J, the junction kept 2 bases outside the gene matches. The CDR3 has 14 residues. Germline CDR1 and CDR2: SNHLY and FYNNEI. CDR3 bases: TGTGCCAGCAGTGATAAGCGGGGGGACAATGAGCAGTTCTTC. Translating gives CASSDKRGDNEQFF. Combining the CDR3 with reference TRBV2 and TRBJ2-1 gives the whole variable domain EPEVTQTPSHQVTQMGQEVILRCVPISNHLYFYWYRQILGQKVEFLVSFYNNEISEKSEIFDDQFSVERPDGSNFTLKIRSTKLEDSAMYFCASSDKRGDNEQFFGPGTRLTVL.

This clonotype has just one count. The chain recombines TRBV6-1 with TRBJ2-5; D possibly corresponds to TRBD2 (5 bases). The CDR3 covers 16 residues. Germline V lookup: CDR1 MNHNS, CDR2 SASEGT. Trimming removed 1 base at V and 5 bases at J, with 17 bases between. CDR3 region: CASSEVMRAVWETQYF. The CDR3 DNA sequence: TGTGCCAGCAGTGAAGTGATGAGGGCCGTGTGGGAGACCCAGTACTTC.

This clonotype was picked up a small number of times. V and J are TRBV5-1 and TRBJ2-7; 10 bases are a match to TRBD1. The J segment lost 6 bases and the V segment lost 7 bases, leaving 7 bases of the junction unmatched. Germline CDR1 reads SGHRS; CDR2 reads YFSETQ. The length of the CDR3 is 13 residues. The CDR3: CASGTGVKAEQYF. CDR3 nucleotides: TGCGCCAGCGGGACAGGGGTCAAGGCCGAGCAGTACTTC.

This clonotype was counted only a few times. The rearrangement links TRBV12-3 or TRBV12-4 to TRBJ2-7; D remains ambiguous. V was pared by 1 base and J by 12 bases, with 22 bases between. There are 15 residues in the CDR3. CDR3 sequence reads: CASSLVVGRTRTLYF. CDR3 bases: TGTGCCAGCAGTTTAGTGGTGGGCAGGACCAGGACCCTGTACTTC.

The rearrangement links TRBV29-1 to TRBJ2-2; TRBD2 is a possible D gene (7 bases). The CDR3 is made up of 13 amino acids. CDR1 and CDR2 (germline): SQVTM, ANQGSEA. V lost 7 bases, J lost 3 bases, and 12 bases lay in between. CDR3 DNA sequence: TGCAGCGCAAGGGGGAGGGACACCGGGGAGCTGTTTTTT. Translating it yields CSARGRDTGELFF.

V gene TRBV6-2 or TRBV6-3 combines with J gene TRBJ1-5; D unclear. This CDR3 has 15 amino acids. Trimming stripped 2 bases from V and 4 bases from J, with 12 bases between. Germline CDR1 and CDR2: MNHEY and SVGEGT. CDR3 loop: CASSYAAGWNQPQHF. Here the CDR3 DNA reads TGTGCCAGCAGTTACGCGGCAGGCTGGAATCAGCCCCAGCATTTT.

There are a few counts of this clonotype. In nucleotides, the CDR3 is TGTGCCAGCAGTTTTTTAGCGCCGCCCCACAATGAGCAGTTCTTC. As protein: CASSFLAPPHNEQFF. V is TRBV12-3 or TRBV12-4 and J is TRBJ2-1; D perhaps matches TRBD2 (5 bases). V was trimmed by 3 bases and J by 5 bases, leaving 14 bases between them. CDR3 length: 15 residues.

This chain uses TRBV7-2 with TRBJ2-1; D ambiguous. Germline CDR1 and CDR2: SGHTA and FQGNSA. Trimming took off 1 base at V and 0 bases at J, with 13 bases between the two ends. The CDR3 runs to 17 residues. The CDR3 sequence: CASSLDPVISSYNEQFF. CDR3 sequence (DNA): TGTGCCAGCAGCTTAGATCCGGTAATTAGCTCCTACAATGAGCAGTTCTTC.

The chain carries TRBV20-1 and TRBJ2-7, with 7 bases that match TRBD1. The CDR3 covers 14 residues. With V trimmed by 6 bases and J by 2 bases, 10 bases remained unmatched. Germline V gene sequence: CDR1 DFQATT, CDR2 SNEGSKA (reference sequence). CDR3 protein: CSAPHLDRAYEQYF. The CDR3 DNA reads as TGCAGTGCCCCGCACCTTGACAGGGCCTACGAGCAGTACTTC.

This chain connects TRBV20-1 to TRBJ1-2, with a weak D call TRBD1 (5 bases). The CDR3 sequence is 13 residues long. CDR1 and CDR2 from the germline V gene are DFQATT and SNEGSKA (reference sequence). The CDR3 nucleotides read TGCAGCGCTTCATCAGGGCCTAACTATGGCTACACCTTC. It translates to CSASSGPNYGYTF.